The sequence of this T cell receptor beta chain was determined in a study of immune cell composition in non-small cell lung cancer (dated by TCRdb to about 2017). Notes on the research overall: To assign histologic subtype, which was mostly lung adenocarcinoma or squamous cell carcinoma, H&E was combined with p63, CK5, Napsin A and TTF-1 immunohistochemistry. Using Adaptive Biotechnologies, the researchers ran TCR-beta sequencing on some 36 paired NSCLC tumour and non-adjacent lung specimens, along with just over 25 tumour-only specimens. For supplementary cohort #1, made up of about nine lung adenocarcinoma cases, paired tumour/lung TCR-beta sequencing was done and TIL populations were generated so that tumour reactivity could be assessed. Several tumour specimens with TCR-beta data were rare histological subtypes and were excluded from the subtype comparisons.

Broad study findings and their caveats: No significant correlation was found between smoking pack-years and tumour TCR-beta clonality. Tumour-associated clones >0.5% were found in nearly half of NSCLC cases, namely in less than 35% of adenocarcinomas versus 75% of squamous carcinomas. In approximately eleven adenocarcinoma cases, maximal tumour-associated clone frequency correlated strongly with TIL tumour reactivity, whereas overall clonality did not. The reactivity cohort contained only ten to eleven cases, and the tumour-reactive clones were not shown to have sequences in common with the dominant in vivo tumour-associated clones.

Non-adjacent lung tissue from the same patient, taken as far from the tumour as possible and at least 3 cm away, was used for the normal lung samples. Frozen aliquots of unsorted single-cell suspensions were used for genomic DNA extraction with the QIAamp DNA kit. Tissues were received within 2 hours of resection and were immediately processed into single-cell suspensions. Tissue was broken up mechanically, digested enzymatically with DNase I, collagenase I and hyaluronidase for under 35 minutes at 37 degrees C, and then filtered and RBC-lysed. A remark on this clone: Its antigen target is currently unknown. Qualities for individual bases were not recorded, and no much larger clone is one base off.

A two-step multiplex PCR amplified TCR-beta CDR3 regions from genomic DNA, and the second step of the PCR added Illumina-compatible adaptors. As a commercial immunoSEQ service, TCR-beta immunosequencing was carried out on an Illumina platform. Per the original workflow: Two measures summarised the repertoires: productive clonality, and Top 10 Clones, meaning the percentage of T-cell templates coming from the ten most frequent sequences. Values of productive clonality ranged from 0 to 1, with a monoclonal population indicated by a value of 1. Tumour-associated clones were defined as sequences comprising at least 0.1% of tumour T-cell templates but absent from matched non-adjacent lung, identified via log10 scatter plots. Student's t-tests were used for two-group comparisons, ANOVA for comparisons across stages, and linear regression for relationships, with analyses done in GraphPad Prism7 and R. This immuneACCESS table, as held by TCRdb, lists in-frame sequences with V and J called but not all clones. Of the missing ones, under half trace to an unresolved V gene in checked studies; the others have no known cause. V and J calls and clone size are as listed in that table; D and trimming were resolved from the DNA. Within this sample are 7,500 to 10,000 clones, with roughly two thirds of them counted one time only. 20% to 25% of the sample is held by the ten biggest clonotypes.

This sequence originates from a human donor with non-small cell lung cancer. Material: non-adjacent lung tissue.

The base sequence is TGCGCCAGCAGCCAGGTTAGCGGCGAGCAGTACTTC. This codes for CASSQVSGEQYF. The chain couples TRBV4-1 to TRBJ2-7, and TRBD2 may be the D gene, going by 6 matching bases. Per the germline V gene, MGHRA is the CDR1 and YSYEKL is the CDR2. CDR3 length: 12 amino acids, cysteine to phenylalanine. The entry retains the CDR3 DNA only, 36 bases that are in frame from base 1. V is shortened by 3 bases, J by 6 bases, and the region joining them spans 9 bases.